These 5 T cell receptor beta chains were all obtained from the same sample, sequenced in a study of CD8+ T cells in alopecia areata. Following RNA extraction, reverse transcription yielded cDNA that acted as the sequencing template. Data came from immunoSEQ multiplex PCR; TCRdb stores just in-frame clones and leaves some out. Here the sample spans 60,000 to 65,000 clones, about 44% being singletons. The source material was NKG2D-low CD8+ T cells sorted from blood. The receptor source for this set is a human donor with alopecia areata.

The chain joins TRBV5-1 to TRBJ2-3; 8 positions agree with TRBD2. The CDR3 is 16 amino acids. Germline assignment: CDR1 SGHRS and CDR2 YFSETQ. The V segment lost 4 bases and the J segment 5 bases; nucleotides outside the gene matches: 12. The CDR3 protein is CASSPGLALREDTQYF. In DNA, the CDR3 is TGCGCCAGCAGCCCAGGACTAGCCCTCAGGGAAGATACGCAGTATTTT.

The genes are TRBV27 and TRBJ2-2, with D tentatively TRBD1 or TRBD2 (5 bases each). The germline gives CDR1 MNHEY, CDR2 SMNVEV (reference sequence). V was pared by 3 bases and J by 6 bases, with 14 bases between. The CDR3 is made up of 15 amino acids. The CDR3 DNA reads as TGTGCCAGCAGTTTGGGGACCACCAGGCCCGGGGAGCTGTTTTTT. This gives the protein CASSLGTTRPGELFF.

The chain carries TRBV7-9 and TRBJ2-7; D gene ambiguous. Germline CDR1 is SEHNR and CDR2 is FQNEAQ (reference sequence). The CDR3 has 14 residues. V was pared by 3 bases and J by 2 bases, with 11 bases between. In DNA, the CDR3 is TGTGCCAGCAGCTTGCCGAGGAGCCCCTACGAGCAGTACTTC. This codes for CASSLPRSPYEQYF.

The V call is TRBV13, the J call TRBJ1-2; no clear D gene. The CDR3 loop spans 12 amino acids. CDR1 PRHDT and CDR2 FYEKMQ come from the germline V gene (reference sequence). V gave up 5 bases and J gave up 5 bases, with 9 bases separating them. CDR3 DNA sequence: TGTGCCAGCAGCGAGGCCGCTTATGGCTACACCTTC. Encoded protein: CASSEAAYGYTF.

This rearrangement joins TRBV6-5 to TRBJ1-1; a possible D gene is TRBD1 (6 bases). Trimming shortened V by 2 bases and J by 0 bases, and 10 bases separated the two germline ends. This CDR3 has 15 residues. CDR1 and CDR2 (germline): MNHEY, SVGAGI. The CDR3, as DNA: TGTGCCAGCAGTTACGAAGCAGGGGTGAACACTGAAGCTTTCTTT. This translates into CASSYEAGVNTEAFF.